The 9 T cell receptor beta chains listed next were all sequenced from one sample in a study of technical replicates of blood from a handful of donors. The assay was immunoSEQ multiplex PCR, and TCRdb's table has in-frame clones only and misses some. This sample carries just under 45,000 clones, about 96% of them seen once, and the ten largest clones take about 0.37%. What was sequenced was T cells isolated from PBMCs. The receptors stem from a human donor in good health.

This rearrangement joins TRBV11-2 to TRBJ1-1; 8 nucleotides align to TRBD1. The CDR3 consists of 16 residues. Germline trimming cut 1 base from V and 0 bases from J; bases unmatched to any gene: 4. The V gene's germline CDR1 is SGHAT and CDR2 FQNNGV. In DNA, the CDR3 is TGTGCCAGCAGCTTAGCCCGGACAGGGTTGAACACTGAAGCTTTCTTT. Encoded protein: CASSLARTGLNTEAFF. The entire variable domain, with the rest obtained from reference TRBV11-2 and TRBJ1-1, is as follows: EAGVAQSPRYKIIEKRQSVAFWCNPISGHATLYWYQQILGQGPKLLIQFQNNGVVDDSQLPKDRFSAERLKGVDSTLKIQPAKLEDSAVYLCASSLARTGLNTEAFFGQGTRLTVV.

V and J are TRBV28 and TRBJ1-2, with 7 positions matching TRBD1. The V gene's germline CDR1 is MDHEN and CDR2 SYDVKM. V shed 1 base and J 4 bases; nucleotides not matched to a gene: 6. This CDR3 comprises 15 residues. The DNA of the CDR3 is TGTGCCAGCAGTTTATCAGGACAGGACATCTATGGCTACACCTTC. Translated: CASSLSGQDIYGYTF.

This rearrangement joins TRBV10-3 to TRBJ2-7, with 10 nucleotides matching TRBD2. In germline, CDR1 is ENHRY, CDR2 SYGVKD. The V segment lost 0 bases and the J segment 3 bases; nucleotides outside the gene matches: 5. There are 16 residues in the CDR3. CDR3 in amino acids: CAISESGAGGHYEQYF. In nucleotides, the CDR3 is TGTGCCATCAGTGAGTCGGGAGCGGGAGGGCACTACGAGCAGTACTTC.

The chain uses TRBV7-3 and TRBJ2-2, with TRBD2 as a possible D gene (5 bases). This CDR3 region has 16 residues. Germline assignment: CDR1 SGHTA and CDR2 FQGTGA. Trimming pared 2 bases from V and 6 bases from J, leaving 16 bases between. CDR3 nucleotide sequence: TGTGCCAGCAGCTTAGGCGGTAGGGAGTTGGCCGGGGAGCTGTTTTTT. Its protein is CASSLGGRELAGELFF.

In its sample, this clone was seen once. The V gene is TRBV10-3, the J gene TRBJ1-1; D is unclear. This CDR3 region has 14 residues. Trimming pared 1 base from V and 0 bases from J, leaving 6 bases between. Germline CDR1 ENHRY, CDR2 SYGVKD. The chain's CDR3 is CAISEFSMNTEAFF. The CDR3 nucleotides read TGTGCCATCAGTGAGTTCAGTATGAACACTGAAGCTTTCTTT.

The chain joins TRBV15 to TRBJ1-5, with D perhaps matching TRBD1 (5 bases). CDR3 size: 15 residues. Deletions cut 2 bases from V and 7 bases from J, with 15 bases between. Germline loops: CDR1 LNHNV, CDR2 YYDKDF (reference sequence). CDR3 sequence reads: CATSRLWEGSQPQHF. As DNA, the CDR3 is TGTGCCACCAGCAGATTGTGGGAGGGGAGCCAGCCCCAGCATTTT.

The rearrangement uses TRBV19 and TRBJ1-5; maybe TRBD1 (6 bases). V lost 5 bases to trimming and J lost 1 base, with 12 bases between them. The germline gives CDR1 LNHDA, CDR2 SQIVND (reference sequence). There are 15 residues in the CDR3. The CDR3 sequence: CASSPAGGSNQPQHF. As DNA, the CDR3 is TGTGCCAGTAGTCCAGCGGGGGGCAGCAATCAGCCCCAGCATTTT.

The rearrangement joins TRBV7-3 to TRBJ2-1, with 9 nucleotides matching TRBD2. The CDR3 runs 18 residues. Trimming took 5 bases from V and 1 from J; bases not matched to a gene: 12. Germline V gene lookup returns CDR1 SGHTA and CDR2 FQGTGA. CDR3 protein: CASSPNQIAGASYNEQFF. CDR3 in DNA: TGTGCCAGCAGCCCAAATCAGATAGCGGGAGCATCCTACAATGAGCAGTTCTTC.

This chain joins TRBV27 and TRBJ1-2, with 9 nucleotides matching TRBD1. Trimming took 3 bases from V and 7 from J; bases not matched to a gene: 3. Germline V gene sequence: CDR1 MNHEY, CDR2 SMNVEV (reference sequence). The CDR3 is made up of 13 amino acids. The CDR3 region has the DNA TGTGCCAGCAGTTTTTCACAGGGGGCTGGCTACACCTTC. Its translation: CASSFSQGAGYTF.